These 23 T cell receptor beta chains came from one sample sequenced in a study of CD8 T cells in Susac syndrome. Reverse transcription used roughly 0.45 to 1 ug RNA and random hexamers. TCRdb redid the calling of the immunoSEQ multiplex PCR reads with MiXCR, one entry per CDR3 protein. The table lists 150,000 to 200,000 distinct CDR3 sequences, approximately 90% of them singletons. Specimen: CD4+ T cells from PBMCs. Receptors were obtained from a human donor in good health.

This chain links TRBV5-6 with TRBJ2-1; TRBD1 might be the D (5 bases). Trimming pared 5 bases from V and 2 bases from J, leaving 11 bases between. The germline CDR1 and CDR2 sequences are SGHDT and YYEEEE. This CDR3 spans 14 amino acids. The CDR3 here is CASRGVMAYNEQFF. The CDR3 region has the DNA TGTGCCAGCAGAGGGGTAATGGCCTACAATGAGCAGTTCTTC.

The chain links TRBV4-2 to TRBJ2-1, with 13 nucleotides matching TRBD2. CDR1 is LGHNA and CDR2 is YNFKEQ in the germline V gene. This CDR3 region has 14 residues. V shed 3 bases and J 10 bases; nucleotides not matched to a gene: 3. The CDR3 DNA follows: TGTGCCAGCAGCCATACTAGCGGGAGGGAGGAGCAGTTCTTC. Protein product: CASSHTSGREEQFF.

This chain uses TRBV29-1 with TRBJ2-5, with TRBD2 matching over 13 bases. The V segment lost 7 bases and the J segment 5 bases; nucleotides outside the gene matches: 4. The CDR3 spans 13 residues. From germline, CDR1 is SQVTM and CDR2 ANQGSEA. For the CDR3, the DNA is TGCAGCGCTCGACTAGCGGGAGGCGAGACCCAGTACTTC. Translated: CSARLAGGETQYF. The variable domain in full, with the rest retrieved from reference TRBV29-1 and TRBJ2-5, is SAVISQKPSRDICQRGTSLTIQCQVDSQVTMMFWYRQQPGQSLTLIATANQGSEATYESGFVIDKFPISRPNLTFSTLTVSNMSPEDSSIYLCSARLAGGETQYFGPGTRLLVL.

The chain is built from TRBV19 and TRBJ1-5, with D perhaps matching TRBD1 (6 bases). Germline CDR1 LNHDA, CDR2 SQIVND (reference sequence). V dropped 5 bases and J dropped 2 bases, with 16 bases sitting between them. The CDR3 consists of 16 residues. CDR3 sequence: CASSARGRQGNQPQHF. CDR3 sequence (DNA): TGTGCCAGTAGTGCGCGGGGGAGACAGGGCAATCAGCCCCAGCATTTT.

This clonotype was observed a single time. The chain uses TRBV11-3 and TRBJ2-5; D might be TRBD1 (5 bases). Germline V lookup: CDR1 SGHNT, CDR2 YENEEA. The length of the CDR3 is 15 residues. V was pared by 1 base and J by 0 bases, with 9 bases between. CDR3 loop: CASSLGGSNQETQYF. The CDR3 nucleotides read TGTGCCAGCAGCTTAGGGGGCAGTAACCAAGAGACCCAGTACTTC.

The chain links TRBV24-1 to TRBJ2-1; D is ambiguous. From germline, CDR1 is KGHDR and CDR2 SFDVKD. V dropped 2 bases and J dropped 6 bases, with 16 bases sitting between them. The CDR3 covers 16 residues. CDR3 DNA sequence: TGTGCCACCAGTGATTCCGCTTATGCGAGGACCAATGAGCAGTTCTTC. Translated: CATSDSAYARTNEQFF.

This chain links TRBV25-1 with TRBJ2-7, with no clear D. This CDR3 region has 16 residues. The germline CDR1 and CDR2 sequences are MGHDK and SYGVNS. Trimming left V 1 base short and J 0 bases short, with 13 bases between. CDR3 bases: TGTGCCAGCAGTGAATCCTCCCCCCGGAGCTCCTACGAGCAGTACTTC. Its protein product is CASSESSPRSSYEQYF.

The CDR3 spells CASSYSAGTYEQYF. In nucleotides, the CDR3 is TGTGCCAGCAGTTACTCTGCAGGGACCTACGAGCAGTACTTC. V gene TRBV6-5 combines with J gene TRBJ2-7, with D possibly TRBD1 on 5 matching bases. CDR1 and CDR2 (germline): MNHEY, SVGAGI. This CDR3 region has 14 residues. Trimming cost V 0 bases and J 2 bases, with 8 bases left between them.

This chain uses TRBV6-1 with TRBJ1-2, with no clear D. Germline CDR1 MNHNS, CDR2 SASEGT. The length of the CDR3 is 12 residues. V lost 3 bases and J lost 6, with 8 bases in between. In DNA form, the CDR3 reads TGTGCCAGCAGTGAGCACAGAGATGGCTACACCTTC. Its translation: CASSEHRDGYTF.

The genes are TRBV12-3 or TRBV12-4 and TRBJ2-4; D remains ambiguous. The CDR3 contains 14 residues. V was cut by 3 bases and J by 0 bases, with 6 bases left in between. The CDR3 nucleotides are TGTGCCAGCAGTTTGAACCTAGCCAAAAACATTCAGTACTTC. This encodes CASSLNLAKNIQYF.

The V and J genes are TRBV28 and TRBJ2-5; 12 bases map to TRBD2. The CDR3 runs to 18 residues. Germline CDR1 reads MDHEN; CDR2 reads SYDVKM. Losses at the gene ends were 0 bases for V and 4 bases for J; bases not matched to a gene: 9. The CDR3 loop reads CASSLWSSSGRARETQYF. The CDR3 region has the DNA TGTGCCAGCAGTTTATGGTCCTCTAGCGGGAGGGCCCGAGAGACCCAGTACTTC.

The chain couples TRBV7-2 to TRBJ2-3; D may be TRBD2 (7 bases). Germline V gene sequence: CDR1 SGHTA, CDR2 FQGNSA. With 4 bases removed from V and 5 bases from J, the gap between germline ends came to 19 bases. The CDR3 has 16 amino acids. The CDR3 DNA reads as TGTGCCAGCAGCTGGACGAGGGGGGGGCCCGGAGATACGCAGTATTTT. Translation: CASSWTRGGPGDTQYF.

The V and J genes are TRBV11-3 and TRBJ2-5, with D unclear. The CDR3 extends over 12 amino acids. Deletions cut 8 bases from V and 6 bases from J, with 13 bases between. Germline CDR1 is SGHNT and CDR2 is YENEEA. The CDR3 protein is CASFGPGQTQYF. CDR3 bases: TGTGCCAGCTTCGGCCCGGGCCAGACCCAGTACTTC.

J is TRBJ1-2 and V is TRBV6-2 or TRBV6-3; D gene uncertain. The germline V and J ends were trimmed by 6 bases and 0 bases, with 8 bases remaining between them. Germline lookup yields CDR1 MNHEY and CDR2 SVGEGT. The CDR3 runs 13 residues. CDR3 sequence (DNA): TGTGCCAGCAGCCCTGGGCCTAACTATGGCTACACCTTC. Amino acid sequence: CASSPGPNYGYTF.

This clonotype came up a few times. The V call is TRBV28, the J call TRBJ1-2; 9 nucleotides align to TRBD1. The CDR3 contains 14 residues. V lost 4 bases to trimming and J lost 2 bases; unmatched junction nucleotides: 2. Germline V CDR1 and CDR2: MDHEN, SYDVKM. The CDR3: CASSSGQGNYGYTF. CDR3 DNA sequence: TGTGCCAGCAGTTCGGGACAGGGAAACTATGGCTACACCTTC.

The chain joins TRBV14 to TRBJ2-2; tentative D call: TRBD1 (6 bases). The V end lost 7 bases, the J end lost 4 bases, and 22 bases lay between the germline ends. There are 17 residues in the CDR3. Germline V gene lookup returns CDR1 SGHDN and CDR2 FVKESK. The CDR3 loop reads CASNHQTTQGITGELFF. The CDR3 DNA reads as TGTGCCAGCAACCATCAAACCACACAGGGTATCACCGGGGAGCTGTTTTTT. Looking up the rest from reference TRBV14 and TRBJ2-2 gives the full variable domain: EAGVTQFPSHSVIEKGQTVTLRCDPISGHDNLYWYRRVMGKEIKFLLHFVKESKQDESGMPNNRFLAERTGGTYSTLKVQPAELEDSGVYFCASNHQTTQGITGELFFGEGSRLTVL.

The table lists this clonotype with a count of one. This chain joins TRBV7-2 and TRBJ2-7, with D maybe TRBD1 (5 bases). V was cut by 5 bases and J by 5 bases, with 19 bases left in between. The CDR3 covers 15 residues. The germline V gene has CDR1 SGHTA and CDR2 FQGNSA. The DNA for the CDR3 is TGTGCCAGCAGCGAAGAGGCGACAGTCACCCACGAGCAGTACTTC. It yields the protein CASSEEATVTHEQYF.

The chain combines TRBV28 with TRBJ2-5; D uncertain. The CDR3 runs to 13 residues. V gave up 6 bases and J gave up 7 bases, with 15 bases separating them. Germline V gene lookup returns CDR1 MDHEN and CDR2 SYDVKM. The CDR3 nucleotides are TGTGCCAGCAGGAACGACCCTTTCGGGACCCAGTACTTC. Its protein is CASRNDPFGTQYF.

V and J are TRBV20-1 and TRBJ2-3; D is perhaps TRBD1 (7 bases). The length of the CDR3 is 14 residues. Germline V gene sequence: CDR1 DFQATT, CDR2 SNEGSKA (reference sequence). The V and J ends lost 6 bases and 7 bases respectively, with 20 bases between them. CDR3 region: CSAERPQGGNTQYF. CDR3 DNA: TGCAGTGCGGAAAGACCGCAGGGGGGAAATACGCAGTATTTT.

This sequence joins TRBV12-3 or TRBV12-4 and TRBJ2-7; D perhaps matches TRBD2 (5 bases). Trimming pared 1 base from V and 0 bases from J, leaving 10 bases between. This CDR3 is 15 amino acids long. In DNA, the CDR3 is TGTGCCAGCAGTTTAGGGCTAGGGAGCTCCTACGAGCAGTACTTC. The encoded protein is CASSLGLGSSYEQYF.

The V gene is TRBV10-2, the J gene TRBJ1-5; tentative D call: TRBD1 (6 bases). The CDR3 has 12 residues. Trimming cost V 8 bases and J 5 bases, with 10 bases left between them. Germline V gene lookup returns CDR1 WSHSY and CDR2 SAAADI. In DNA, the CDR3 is TGCGCCAGCGGACAGTACGATCAGCCCCAGCATTTT. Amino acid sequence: CASGQYDQPQHF.

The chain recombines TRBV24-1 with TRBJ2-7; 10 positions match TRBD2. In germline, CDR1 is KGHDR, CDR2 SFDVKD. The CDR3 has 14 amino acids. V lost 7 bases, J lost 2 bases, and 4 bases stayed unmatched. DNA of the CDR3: TGTGCCACCAGCACAGCGGGAGGGGCCTACGAGCAGTACTTC. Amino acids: CATSTAGGAYEQYF.

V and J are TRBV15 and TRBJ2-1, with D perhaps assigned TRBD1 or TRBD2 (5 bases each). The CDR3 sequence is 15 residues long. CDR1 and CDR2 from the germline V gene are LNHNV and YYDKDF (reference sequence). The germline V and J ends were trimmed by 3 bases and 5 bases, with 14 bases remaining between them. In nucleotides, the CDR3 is TGTGCCACCAGCAGGGCCCCGGGACGAGACAATGAGCAGTTCTTC. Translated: CATSRAPGRDNEQFF. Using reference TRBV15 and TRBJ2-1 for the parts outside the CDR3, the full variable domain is DAMVIQNPRYQVTQFGKPVTLSCSQTLNHNVMYWYQQKSSQAPKLLFHYYDKDFNNEADTPDNFQSRRPNTSFCFLDIRSPGLGDTAMYLCATSRAPGRDNEQFFGPGTRLTVL.